This record covers a single T cell receptor (beta chain). The antigen is undetermined. These data belong to a study of shared clonotypes between healthy human individuals. Researchers divided each subset's genomic DNA evenly across several immunoSEQ plates. Method: immunoSEQ multiplex PCR; TCRdb's copy keeps in-frame clones and lacks some. The sample yields some 800,000 clones, over 90% seen once. Only CD45RO-negative cells positively selected for CCR7 counted as naive CD8 cells, so terminally differentiated effector memory CD45RA+ cells were excluded. Study conclusions and caveats: A reduction in generation probabilities was seen for non-shared clonotypes relative to those shared by all four donors.

Sequencing input: naive CD8+ T cells sorted from blood. This sequence was found in a young man in good health.

The DNA for the CDR3 is TGTGCCAGCAGCTCGACAGGTTACAATGAGCAGTTCTTC. It translates to CASSSTGYNEQFF. The chain joins TRBV7-3 to TRBJ2-1, with a possible D match to TRBD1 (6 bases). Trimming cost V 4 bases and J 4 bases, with 8 bases left between them. Germline-derived CDR1 and CDR2 are SGHTA and FQGTGA. The CDR3 covers 13 residues.